The rows below give T cell receptor beta chains drawn from one sample of a study of blood T cells in healthy people across ages. MiXCR, applied by TCRdb to the 5' RACE reads, yields one record per CDR3 protein. The sample includes 450,000 to 700,000 distinct CDR3 sequences, 27% of them seen just once. Sample: blood. The receptors come from a woman between 65 and 79 years old in good health. CDR3s include the opening cysteine and the closing phenylalanine or tryptophan. D genes are given only for firm matches. Clone size, where shown, is once, few, many, or a class for clones that have expanded.

V,size,D,J,DNA,CDR3
TRBV7-2,NA,NA,TRBJ2-5,TGTGCCAGCAGTTCTACGGCTCGCGGACCGTACCAAGAGACCCAGTACTTC,CASSSTARGPYQETQYF
TRBV7-2,NA,NA,TRBJ2-4,TGTGCCAGCAGCTTAGTCGGCCAAAACATTCAGTACTTC,CASSLVGQNIQYF
TRBV20-1,NA,NA,TRBJ1-2,TGCAGTGCTAGCCTACCCTCGGGATGGGGCTACACCTTC,CSASLPSGWGYTF
TRBV20-1,NA,TRBD2,TRBJ2-7,TGCAGTGCTCGTGAGGGACTAGCGGCTGAGCGGTACTTC,CSAREGLAAERYF
TRBV29-1,NA,TRBD2,TRBJ2-1,TGCAGCGTTGAAGGGACTAGCGGGCTCCAGGGGTCCTACAATGAGCAGTTCTTC,CSVEGTSGLQGSYNEQFF
TRBV30,NA,NA,TRBJ2-5,TGTGCCTGGAATACAGGCCAAGAGACCCAGTACTTC,CAWNTGQETQYF
TRBV5-4,many,TRBD1,TRBJ2-1,TGTGCCAGCAGCTTACCGGGACAGGTCTACAATGAGCAGTTCTTC,CASSLPGQVYNEQFF
TRBV7-8,NA,NA,TRBJ2-1,TGTGCCAGCAGCTTAGGTCCGAGCGGTTACAATGAGCAGTTCTTC,CASSLGPSGYNEQFF
TRBV29-1,NA,TRBD2,TRBJ2-7,TGCGGCGTTGGGGGGACTAGCGGGGGCTACGAGCAGTACTTC,CGVGGTSGGYEQYF
TRBV13,NA,TRBD2,TRBJ2-1,TGTGCCAGCAGCCTAGCGGGGGCCAGCAATGAGCAGTTCTTC,CASSLAGASNEQFF
TRBV6-5,NA,NA,TRBJ1-4,TGTGCCAGCAGTTGCCGGAGGGGCGCCAATGAAAAACTGTTTTTT,CASSCRRGANEKLFF
TRBV7-2,few,TRBD2,TRBJ2-1,TGTGCCAGCAGCTTAAAGGGCTGGGCGGGGGGAAACAATGAGCAGTTCTTC,CASSLKGWAGGNNEQFF
TRBV6-6,NA,NA,TRBJ1-2,TGTGCCAGCAGTCCAGGGTCGTTCGGGAGCTACACCTTC,CASSPGSFGSYTF
TRBV9,NA,NA,TRBJ1-6,TGTGCCAGCAGCCATACCTGGGAGACTTCACCCCTCCACTTT,CASSHTWETSPLHF
TRBV7-9,few,TRBD1,TRBJ1-4,TGTGCCAGCAGCTTAGACACAGGGGGCTATCTGCGGAATGAAAAACTGTTTTTT,CASSLDTGGYLRNEKLFF
TRBV11-2,NA,TRBD2,TRBJ2-1,TGTGCCAGCAGTTCCCCTAGCGGGGGGAATGAGCAGTTCTTC,CASSSPSGGNEQFF
TRBV12-3/TRBV12-4,NA,NA,TRBJ2-5,TGTGCCAGCAGTTCGGGGGGACACTCTGAGACCCAGTACTTC,CASSSGGHSETQYF
TRBV29-1,NA,TRBD2,TRBJ2-5,TGCAGCGTTGTGCGGGGGACGACCCAGTACTTC,CSVVRGTTQYF
TRBV4-3,NA,NA,TRBJ1-4,TGCGCCAGCAGCCAAGATCGGCAGGAGAATGAAAAACTGTTTTTT,CASSQDRQENEKLFF
TRBV29-1,NA,NA,TRBJ2-1,TGCAGCGTTGAAGGAAGCCTAGGGGGGGTCTACAATGAGCAGTTCTTC,CSVEGSLGGVYNEQFF